This T cell receptor beta chain was recorded in a study of identical twins. Findings of the study overall: Models underestimated TCR alpha sharing (out-of-frame) in monozygotic twins. Conclusions were drawn cross-sectionally by statistical analysis, without following the same donors.

Germline CDR1 reads SGHRS; CDR2 reads YFSETQ. V lost 1 base and J 6 bases, leaving 5 bases between the germline ends. The CDR3 has 12 residues. TCRdb re-analysed the 5' RACE reads in MiXCR, keeping a single row per CDR3 protein. The top ten hold less than 2% of the sample, which has approximately 680,000 distinct CDR3 sequences, less than 9% seen once. This clonotype was seen a handful of times. As yet, its antigen is unknown. The same sample was also studied in work on yellow fever vaccine responses in identical twins.

Sequences were obtained from PBMCs. The origin of this receptor is a woman younger than 30 in good health. The V gene is TRBV5-1, the J gene TRBJ2-1; D uncertain. CDR3 nucleotide sequence: TGCGCCAGCAGCTTGAACCTCAATGAGCAGTTCTTC. Its translation is CASSLNLNEQFF.